A selection of T cell receptor beta chains follows, all from one sample in a study of T cell responses to AZD1222 COVID-19 vaccine. TCRdb keeps only in-frame clones here, not all; method: immunoSEQ multiplex PCR. The table lists under 200,000 clones, more than 80% of them singletons. This sample comprised peripheral blood, obtained on day 0 of AZD1222 vaccination. The receptors stem from an adult in good health. Each CDR3 is given without its conserved first and last residue.

length: 12; V: TRBV3-1/TRBV3-2; J: TRBJ2-1; CDR3: ASSSTGGIGEQF
length: 13; V: TRBV11-2; J: TRBJ1-3; CDR3: ASSPEPRTSDTIY
length: 11; V: TRBV9; J: TRBJ2-5; CDR3: ASSPGGRETQY
length: 13; V: TRBV20-1; J: TRBJ2-5; CDR3: SASRDSSRGETQY
length: 11; V: TRBV12-3/TRBV12-4; J: TRBJ1-5; CDR3: ASSLGTAQPQH
length: 13; V: TRBV5-4; J: TRBJ2-1; CDR3: ASSPGLAGSAEQF
length: 11; V: TRBV30; J: TRBJ2-7; CDR3: AWSLGLSYEQY
length: 13; V: TRBV5-4; J: TRBJ1-6; CDR3: ASSLTQGGNSPLH
length: 11; V: TRBV6-5; J: TRBJ1-1; CDR3: ASSYGGNTEAF
length: 11; V: TRBV6-5; J: TRBJ1-5; CDR3: ASSVTSNQPQH
length: 12; V: TRBV3-1/TRBV3-2; J: TRBJ1-2; CDR3: ASSVTGTNYGYT
length: 13; V: TRBV2; J: TRBJ1-5; CDR3: ASSEAHYSNQPQH
length: 13; V: TRBV7-2; J: TRBJ2-7; CDR3: ASSFSAGSSYEQY
length: 11; V: TRBV10-1; J: TRBJ2-2; CDR3: ASSHVRSGELF
length: 11; V: TRBV12-3/TRBV12-4; J: TRBJ2-1; CDR3: ASTLGDYNEQF
length: 12; V: TRBV9; J: TRBJ2-2; CDR3: ASSAHRVGGELF
length: 9; V: TRBV4-1; J: TRBJ1-1; CDR3: ASSLDTEAF
length: 13; V: TRBV5-4; J: TRBJ1-3; CDR3: ASSLKGDWGNTIY
length: 10; V: TRBV12-3/TRBV12-4; J: TRBJ1-2; CDR3: ASSPRGDGYT
length: 14; V: TRBV5-1; J: TRBJ1-2; CDR3: ASSWDSLGPNYGYT
length: 15; V: TRBV4-1; J: TRBJ2-6; CDR3: ASSNPGRASGANVLT
length: 10; V: TRBV7-9; J: TRBJ2-7; CDR3: ASSLSPYEQY
length: 10; V: TRBV12-3/TRBV12-4; J: TRBJ1-1; CDR3: ASSFENTEAF
length: 12; V: TRBV14; J: TRBJ1-2; CDR3: ASSPFSVNYGYT
length: 12; V: TRBV5-4; J: TRBJ2-7; CDR3: ASSLDLTSGEQY
length: 13; V: TRBV6-6; J: TRBJ1-6; CDR3: ASSDPQGRNSPLH
length: 13; V: TRBV15; J: TRBJ1-1; CDR3: ATSRKDRGLTEAF
length: 12; V: TRBV25-1; J: TRBJ1-2; CDR3: ASSEVNREEGYT
length: 13; V: TRBV27; J: TRBJ2-4; CDR3: ASRTGQLAKNIQY
length: 14; V: TRBV5-6; J: TRBJ1-6; CDR3: ASSLLSSFYNSPLH
length: 14; V: TRBV9; J: TRBJ1-2; CDR3: ASSVGKTALNYGYT
length: 10; V: TRBV10-3; J: TRBJ1-2; CDR3: ATRSSNGGYT
length: 11; V: TRBV7-9; J: TRBJ2-1; CDR3: ASLKGMENEQF
length: 15; V: TRBV4-1; J: TRBJ2-1; CDR3: ASSQPKSGGAYNEQF
length: 12; V: TRBV25-1; J: TRBJ2-1; CDR3: ASSVVNSYNEQF
length: 14; V: TRBV7-7; J: TRBJ2-1; CDR3: ASSLSVGSSYNEQF
length: 17; V: TRBV4-1; J: TRBJ1-5; CDR3: ASSQEWVGTASRYQPQH
length: 12; V: TRBV6-2/TRBV6-3; J: TRBJ1-1; CDR3: ASSYWGTNTEAF
length: 10; V: TRBV29-1; J: TRBJ1-1; CDR3: SVEGWSTEAF
length: 16; V: TRBV27; J: TRBJ1-1; CDR3: ASSFDVTHSMGFGEAF
length: 12; V: TRBV10-3; J: TRBJ2-1; CDR3: AISESTRTNEQF
length: 13; V: TRBV19; J: TRBJ1-1; CDR3: ASSIAGAQNTEAF
length: 13; V: TRBV11-2; J: TRBJ1-1; CDR3: ASSLDAWRNTEAF
length: 13; V: TRBV18; J: TRBJ2-5; CDR3: ASSPRSGSEETQY
length: 10; V: TRBV6-5; J: TRBJ1-6; CDR3: ASRPQGRPLH
length: 13; V: TRBV27; J: TRBJ2-7; CDR3: ASSPLPLWSYEQY
length: 8; V: TRBV2; J: TRBJ2-5; CDR3: ASRQETQY
length: 16; V: TRBV7-2; J: TRBJ2-5; CDR3: ASSLKGSGTSKQETQY
length: 14; V: TRBV4-1; J: TRBJ1-4; CDR3: ASSQISTGVNEKLF
length: 13; V: TRBV7-9; J: TRBJ2-5; CDR3: ASEGFTGDRETQY
length: 11; V: TRBV27; J: TRBJ1-2; CDR3: ASSGDRGDGYT
length: 9; V: TRBV7-6; J: TRBJ1-1; CDR3: ATMGYTEAF
length: 15; V: TRBV18; J: TRBJ1-5; CDR3: ASSSNPGQGSNQPQH
length: 11; V: TRBV27; J: TRBJ1-2; CDR3: ASTSDRNYGYT
length: 13; V: TRBV3-1/TRBV3-2; J: TRBJ1-2; CDR3: ASSQGTGNNYGYT
length: 12; V: TRBV5-4; J: TRBJ2-5; CDR3: ASSSPRQKETQY
length: 15; V: TRBV5-1; J: TRBJ1-2; CDR3: ASSLRTGQSSFYGYT
length: 14; V: TRBV24-1; J: TRBJ2-1; CDR3: ATSEGPAGGSNEQF
length: 11; V: TRBV2; J: TRBJ1-5; CDR3: ASSGTGDQPQH